Listed below are T cell receptor beta chains from one sample, sequenced in a study of cytomegalovirus exposure and HLA in healthy donors. Only in-frame clones appear in the TCRdb table, and some are missing; sequencing was by immunoSEQ multiplex PCR. There are about 90,000 clones in the sample; less than 80% occur only once, and under 25% lies in the top ten. Sequenced material: PBMCs. These receptors all come from a man aged 25 to 40 in good health and CMV-seropositive. CDR3s include the opening cysteine and the closing phenylalanine or tryptophan. The D gene is left open where the match is weak. Where a row states a size, it is once, few, many or the class of an expanded clone; other rows omit it.

size: .; D: .; J: TRBJ1-1; V: TRBV5-1; DNA: TGCGCCAGCAGCTTGCAGGGCAGCGAAGCTTTCTTT; CDR3: CASSLQGSEAFF
size: .; D: TRBD1; J: TRBJ2-3; V: TRBV29-1; DNA: TGCAGCGTGGGCAGGACAGGGGTGGCAGATACGCAGTATTTT; CDR3: CSVGRTGVADTQYF
size: .; D: TRBD2; J: TRBJ2-1; V: TRBV5-6; DNA: TGTGCCAGCAGCTTTTTTACTAGCGGGGGGGGAGAGAACAATGAGCAGTTCTTC; CDR3: CASSFFTSGGGENNEQFF
size: .; D: TRBD1; J: TRBJ1-4; V: TRBV18; DNA: TGTGCCAGCTCACCCCAGGGGGGTCTGCTGTTTTTT; CDR3: CASSPQGGLLFF
size: few; D: .; J: TRBJ2-1; V: TRBV30; DNA: TGTGCCTGGAGTGTAAGAAGCGGGTTTGAGCAGTTCTTC; CDR3: CAWSVRSGFEQFF
size: .; D: TRBD1; J: TRBJ1-3; V: TRBV29-1; DNA: TGCAGCGTCTCACAGGGGGTAAACACCATATATTTT; CDR3: CSVSQGVNTIYF
size: .; D: .; J: TRBJ1-5; V: TRBV6-6; DNA: TGTGCCACCTCGGGGGGACGAGCTCAGCCCCAGAATTTT; CDR3: CATSGGRAQPQNF
size: .; D: TRBD2; J: TRBJ2-3; V: TRBV4-2; DNA: TGTGCCAGCAGCCAACCGGGACTAGCGGGAGGGGATACGCAGTATTTT; CDR3: CASSQPGLAGGDTQYF
size: .; D: TRBD1; J: TRBJ1-5; V: TRBV2; DNA: TGTGCCAGCGGGGAACAGGGGGATCAGCCCCAGCATTTT; CDR3: CASGEQGDQPQHF
size: .; D: .; J: TRBJ1-1; V: TRBV30; DNA: TGTGCCTGGACGATAAACGAGGGGGTGTACACTGAAGCTTTCTTT; CDR3: CAWTINEGVYTEAFF
size: many; D: TRBD1; J: TRBJ1-4; V: TRBV13; DNA: TGTGCCAGCACCCACAGGGGGAAGGAAAAACTGTTTTTT; CDR3: CASTHRGKEKLFF
size: .; D: TRBD1; J: TRBJ2-4; V: TRBV6-1; DNA: TGTGCCAGCAGTGAAGGTAGGGGACAGGGAAACATTCAGTACTTC; CDR3: CASSEGRGQGNIQYF
size: .; D: TRBD1; J: TRBJ2-3; V: TRBV9; DNA: TGTGCCAGCAGCGAAGCGACAGGGGGAGGTGCAGATACGCAGTATTTT; CDR3: CASSEATGGGADTQYF
size: few; D: TRBD2; J: TRBJ2-7; V: TRBV7-2; DNA: TGTGCTAGCGGGAGTTTGGGCGAGCAGTACTTC; CDR3: CASGSLGEQYF
size: .; D: .; J: TRBJ2-3; V: TRBV25-1; DNA: TGTGCCAGCAGTGAACCCCGCAGGGGCGGAAGCACAGATACGCAGTATTTT; CDR3: CASSEPRRGGSTDTQYF
size: few; D: .; J: TRBJ2-7; V: TRBV27; DNA: TGTGCCAGCAGTTTATCATCGACATCGAGCTCCTACGAGCAGTACTTC; CDR3: CASSLSSTSSSYEQYF
size: .; D: .; J: TRBJ2-2; V: TRBV14; DNA: TGTGCCAGCAGCCACTGGACAGTGAACACCGGGGAGCTGTTTTTT; CDR3: CASSHWTVNTGELFF
size: few; D: TRBD2; J: TRBJ2-3; V: TRBV5-1; DNA: TGCGCCAGCAGCGGCCGGACTAGCGGGGGGTACACAGATACGCAGTATTTT; CDR3: CASSGRTSGGYTDTQYF
size: few; D: .; J: TRBJ1-1; V: TRBV6-5; DNA: TGTGCCAGCAGTACTGGCGGCTCTTCGAACACTGAAGCTTTCTTT; CDR3: CASSTGGSSNTEAFF
size: .; D: TRBD1; J: TRBJ2-1; V: TRBV11-2; DNA: TGTGCCAGCAGCTGGACAGGGCTCAATGAGCAGTTCTTC; CDR3: CASSWTGLNEQFF
size: .; D: TRBD1; J: TRBJ1-2; V: TRBV9; DNA: TGTGCCAGCAGCGTAGGCCGGGACAGGGGACTCTATGGCTACACCTTC; CDR3: CASSVGRDRGLYGYTF
size: few; D: TRBD1; J: TRBJ1-4; V: TRBV5-1; DNA: TGCGCCAGCTACGGGACATTCCGGGACAGGGGACCCCCAACTAATGAAAAACTGTTTTTT; CDR3: CASYGTFRDRGPPTNEKLFF
size: .; D: .; J: TRBJ2-1; V: TRBV19; DNA: TGTGCCAAAATATTATGGACTGCTTACAATGAGCAGTTCTTC; CDR3: CAKILWTAYNEQFF
size: .; D: .; J: TRBJ1-1; V: TRBV7-8; DNA: TGTGCCAGCAGCCCTACGGCGGGGGTGAACACTGAAGCTTTCTTT; CDR3: CASSPTAGVNTEAFF
size: .; D: TRBD1; J: TRBJ2-2; V: TRBV5-1; DNA: TGCGCCAGCAGCTTGGACGGACAGGGTGCGACCGGGGAGCTGTTTTTT; CDR3: CASSLDGQGATGELFF
size: .; D: .; J: TRBJ2-7; V: TRBV4-2; DNA: TGTGCCAGCAGCCAAGACAGAAACTACGAGCAGTACTTC; CDR3: CASSQDRNYEQYF
size: .; D: .; J: TRBJ1-1; V: TRBV10-3; DNA: TGTGCCATCAGTGAGTCGGCAGGGATGGCAAGCTGGAGCACTGAAGCTTTCTTT; CDR3: CAISESAGMASWSTEAFF
size: .; D: TRBD1; J: TRBJ1-1; V: TRBV5-1; DNA: TGCGCCAGCAGCCCCGACAGGGGGTACACTGAAGCTTTCTTT; CDR3: CASSPDRGYTEAFF